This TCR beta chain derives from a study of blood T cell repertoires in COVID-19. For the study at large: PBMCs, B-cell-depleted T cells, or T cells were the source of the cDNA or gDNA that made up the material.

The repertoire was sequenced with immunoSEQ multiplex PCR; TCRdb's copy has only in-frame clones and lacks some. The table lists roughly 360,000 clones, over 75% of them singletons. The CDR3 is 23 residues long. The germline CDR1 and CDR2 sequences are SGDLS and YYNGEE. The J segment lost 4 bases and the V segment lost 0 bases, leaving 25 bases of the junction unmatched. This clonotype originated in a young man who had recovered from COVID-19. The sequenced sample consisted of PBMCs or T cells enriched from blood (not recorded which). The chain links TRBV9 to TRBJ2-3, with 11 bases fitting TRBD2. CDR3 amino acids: CASSVELSPLGLAGGVTSDTQYF. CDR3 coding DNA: TGTGCCAGCAGCGTAGAACTCTCCCCCCTTGGCCTAGCGGGGGGCGTAACATCAGATACGCAGTATTTT.